Shown below are 26 T cell receptor beta chains from a single sample sequenced in a study of T cells in Graves' hyperthyroidism and ophthalmopathy. TCR beta CDR3 region amplification was performed from RNA transcripts. Primed by the HTBI set, a first-round RT-PCR was run on the TCR CDR3. TCRdb re-called the multiplex PCR reads with MiXCR, one entry per CDR3 protein. This table holds about 500,000 distinct CDR3 sequences, 13% to 15% found once. Sequencing used blood. These receptors originate from a woman in her late teens or twenties with Graves' hyperthyroidism.

The sample holds a few counts of this clonotype. The rearrangement uses TRBV14 and TRBJ1-2; D is unclear. This CDR3 comprises 13 residues. Trimming removed 2 bases at V and 4 bases at J, with 8 bases between. Looked up from germline, CDR1 is SGHDN and CDR2 is FVKESK. The CDR3 loop is CASSQRWIYGYTF. DNA of the CDR3: TGTGCCAGCAGCCAACGCTGGATCTATGGCTACACCTTC.

This clonotype was detected many times. The chain has TRBV20-1 and TRBJ2-1; 11 bases map to TRBD1. With 6 bases clipped from V and 0 bases from J, the junction kept 10 bases outside the gene matches. CDR1 and CDR2 (germline): DFQATT, SNEGSKA (reference sequence). This CDR3 is 17 amino acids long. The DNA for the CDR3 is TGCAGTGCAATGGGACAGGGGGGCCCGAGCTCCTACAATGAGCAGTTCTTC. Amino acids: CSAMGQGGPSSYNEQFF.

The chain couples TRBV20-1 to TRBJ2-7; 12 bases fit TRBD1. The CDR3 loop spans 16 amino acids. V lost 0 bases and J lost 2; bases outside the gene matches: 5. The germline CDR1 and CDR2 sequences are DFQATT and SNEGSKA (reference sequence). For the CDR3, the DNA is TGCAGTGCTAGAGATCCCGGGACAGGGGGCGCCTACGAGCAGTACTTC. This sequence encodes CSARDPGTGGAYEQYF.

This clonotype was picked up many times. V is TRBV5-8 and J is TRBJ1-1, with a tentative D call TRBD1 (5 bases). Trimming removed 2 bases from V and 5 bases from J, with 16 bases in between. The germline gives CDR1 SGHTS, CDR2 YDEGEE. The CDR3 is 15 amino acids. CDR3 coding DNA: TGTGCCAGCAGCTTTGCGGGGGAGGGACGTACTGAAGCTTTCTTT. It specifies CASSFAGEGRTEAFF.

This clonotype was seen ten or more times. The chain couples TRBV27 to TRBJ2-6; D unclear. The CDR3 runs 16 residues. Deletions cut 3 bases from V and 0 bases from J, with 9 bases between. Per germline, CDR1 MNHEY and CDR2 SMNVEV (reference sequence). In DNA, the CDR3 is TGTGCCAGCAGTTTTGGACGGACCTCTGGGGCCAACGTCCTGACTTTC. This codes for CASSFGRTSGANVLTF.

The chain is built from TRBV7-3 and TRBJ2-1; 9 bases agree with TRBD2. CDR1 and CDR2 (germline): SGHTA, FQGTGA. CDR3 length equals 16 residues. V lost 5 bases to trimming and J lost 7 bases; unmatched junction nucleotides: 12. The CDR3 DNA reads as TGTGCCAGCAGCCCCTGGGACCTAGCGGGGCTAAATGAGCAGTTCTTC. Protein: CASSPWDLAGLNEQFF.

This clonotype occurred many times. The genes are TRBV6-1 and TRBJ2-6; D not resolved. Trimming pared 6 bases from V and 0 bases from J, leaving 15 bases between. The germline CDR1 and CDR2 sequences are MNHNS and SASEGT. This CDR3 contains 17 residues. CDR3 in amino acids: CASRSPEGYSGANVLTF. The CDR3, as DNA: TGTGCCAGCAGGTCCCCGGAAGGCTACTCTGGGGCCAACGTCCTGACTTTC.

This chain uses TRBV19 with TRBJ2-2; D is unresolved. Trimming took off 3 bases at V and 3 bases at J, with 11 bases between the two ends. Germline CDR1 is LNHDA and CDR2 is SQIVND (reference sequence). The CDR3 length is 15 residues. The CDR3 reads CASSILTDHTGELFF. DNA of the CDR3: TGTGCCAGTAGTATTCTGACGGACCACACCGGGGAGCTGTTTTTT.

This clonotype was seen many times. The V gene is TRBV30, the J gene TRBJ2-1, with 8 positions matching TRBD1. Losses at the gene ends were 1 base for V and 0 bases for J; bases not matched to a gene: 2. Germline values: CDR1 GTSNPN, CDR2 SVGIG (reference sequence). The CDR3 length is 15 residues. DNA of the CDR3: TGTGCCTGGAGTGCTACAGGGGGCTCCTACAATGAGCAGTTCTTC. This translates into CAWSATGGSYNEQFF.

The rearrangement links TRBV2 to TRBJ2-2; 11 bases are shared with TRBD2. V shed 3 bases and J 1 base; nucleotides not matched to a gene: 7. CDR1 and CDR2 (germline): SNHLY, FYNNEI. The CDR3 runs 18 residues. Written as DNA, the CDR3 is TGTGCCAGCAGTGATAGAGGTGGACTAGCGGGGAACACCGGGGAGCTGTTTTTT. This translates into CASSDRGGLAGNTGELFF. Filled out from reference TRBV2 and TRBJ2-2, the complete variable domain reads EPEVTQTPSHQVTQMGQEVILRCVPISNHLYFYWYRQILGQKVEFLVSFYNNEISEKSEIFDDQFSVERPDGSNFTLKIRSTKLEDSAMYFCASSDRGGLAGNTGELFFGEGSRLTVL.

This clonotype occurred a few times. The rearrangement joins TRBV20-1 to TRBJ2-1; TRBD2 matches 9 bases. This CDR3 has 16 amino acids. J lost 4 bases, V lost 3 bases, and 10 bases had no gene match. From germline, CDR1 is DFQATT and CDR2 SNEGSKA (reference sequence). The CDR3 DNA follows: TGCAGTGCTAGGCTGCTAGCGGGAAGGGGGTACAATGAGCAGTTCTTC. Its protein is CSARLLAGRGYNEQFF.

The chain joins TRBV12-3 or TRBV12-4 to TRBJ2-2; the match to TRBD1 covers 11 bases. CDR3 length equals 15 residues. V shed 6 bases, J shed 8 bases, and the junction held 8 bases outside the gene matches. The CDR3 DNA sequence: TGTGCCAGCAGGGACAGGGGGCTAGCTCCTGGGGAGCTGTTTTTT. It yields the protein CASRDRGLAPGELFF.

The table lists this clonotype with a few counts. V and J are TRBV27 and TRBJ2-3, with D unclear. Germline lookup yields CDR1 MNHEY and CDR2 SMNVEV (reference sequence). This CDR3 has 10 amino acids. V lost 11 bases, J lost 2 bases, and 5 bases lay in between. Written as DNA, the CDR3 is TGTGCCCGAGACACAGATACGCAGTATTTT. It encodes CARDTDTQYF.

Ten or more counts support this clonotype. J is TRBJ1-2 and V is TRBV7-9; D might be TRBD1 (6 bases). Trimming left V 5 bases short and J 2 bases short, with 21 bases between. CDR3 length: 17 residues. Germline CDR1 is SEHNR and CDR2 is FQNEAQ (reference sequence). CDR3 DNA: TGTGCCAGCAGCCCCCGACATCCAGGGGATGAGAACTATGGCTACACCTTC. It translates to CASSPRHPGDENYGYTF. Based on the CDR3 plus reference TRBV7-9 and TRBJ1-2, the full variable domain is DTGVSQNPRHKITKRGQNVTFRCDPISEHNRLYWYRQTLGQGPEFLTYFQNEAQLEKSRLLSDRFSAERPKGSFSTLEIQRTEQGDSAMYLCASSPRHPGDENYGYTFGSGTRLTVV.

Many counts were recorded for this clonotype. V gene TRBV4-1 combines with J gene TRBJ2-7; D unresolved. The CDR3 is made up of 15 amino acids. The V end was cut by 2 bases, the J end by 0 bases, with 11 bases between. The germline V gene encodes CDR1 MGHRA and CDR2 YSYEKL. CDR3 bases: TGCGCCAGCAGCCAACGAGCCCAAGACTCCTACGAGCAGTACTTC. The encoded protein is CASSQRAQDSYEQYF.

This clonotype was counted ten times or more. The rearrangement uses TRBV20-1 and TRBJ2-3; 10 nucleotides line up with TRBD2. The CDR3 is 14 residues long. The V and J ends lost 6 bases and 1 base, in that order; junction bases with no gene match: 4. The germline V gene has CDR1 DFQATT and CDR2 SNEGSKA (reference sequence). DNA of the CDR3: TGCAGTGCACCCCTAGCGGGGGGCACAGATACGCAGTATTTT. Protein sequence: CSAPLAGGTDTQYF.

In its sample, this clonotype was seen many times. The chain employs TRBV7-6 and TRBJ2-2; 7 nucleotides line up with TRBD1. After removal of 1 base from V and 7 bases from J, the junction contained 6 bases not matched to a gene. The CDR3 has 15 amino acids. Germline V CDR1 and CDR2: SGHVS, FNYEAQ. The chain's CDR3 is CASSLETGYGGELFF. CDR3 DNA sequence: TGTGCCAGCAGCTTAGAGACAGGGTACGGCGGGGAGCTGTTTTTT.

This clonotype has a handful of counts. This may arise from a read error, as a much more abundant clone is one base away. Because it lacks the conserved phenylalanine or tryptophan at the end, this CDR3 is likely a read error. The chain is built from TRBV12-3 or TRBV12-4 and TRBJ2-5; 10 bases line up with TRBD1. V trimming: 4 bases; J trimming: 2 bases; junction bases outside the gene matches: 10. The CDR3 runs to 17 residues. The CDR3 loop reads CASSSTSGDRGQETQYI. The CDR3 DNA is TGTGCCAGCAGTTCTACCTCGGGGGACAGGGGTCAAGAGACCCAGTACATC.

This chain connects TRBV7-2 to TRBJ2-1; no clear D gene. This CDR3 contains 17 residues. Trimming stripped 1 base from V and 0 bases from J, with 13 bases between. Germline CDR1 is SGHTA and CDR2 is FQGNSA. As DNA, the CDR3 is TGTGCCAGCAGCTTAGACATGGGGTATTTCTCCTACAATGAGCAGTTCTTC. Translating it yields CASSLDMGYFSYNEQFF. Supplemented by reference TRBV7-2 and TRBJ2-1, the full variable domain reads GAGVSQSPSNKVTEKGKDVELRCDPISGHTALYWYRQSLGQGLEFLIYFQGNSAPDKSGLPSDRFSAERTGGSVSTLTIQRTQQEDSAVYLCASSLDMGYFSYNEQFFGPGTRLTVL.

The chain links TRBV18 to TRBJ2-3; D is unresolved. Trimming took 8 bases from V and 6 from J, leaving 9 bases between them. CDR1 is KGHSH and CDR2 is LQKENI in the germline V gene. The CDR3 runs 11 residues. The CDR3 DNA is TGTGCCAGCACGACGACGGATACGCAGTATTTT. It encodes CASTTTDTQYF.

Many counts were recorded for this clonotype. V and J are TRBV7-8 and TRBJ2-7; TRBD2 might be the D (5 bases). There are 15 residues in the CDR3. Germline assignment: CDR1 SGHVS and CDR2 FQNEAQ. V was clipped by 1 base and J by 4 bases, with 14 bases between them. DNA of the CDR3: TGTGCCAGCAGCTTAGAGGCTAGTTCGGGGTACGAGCAGTACGTC. Its protein is CASSLEASSGYEQYV.

There are many counts of this clonotype. This rearrangement joins TRBV12-3 or TRBV12-4 to TRBJ2-2; 14 bases line up with TRBD2. The CDR3 sequence is 17 residues long. The trim removed 6 bases at V and 3 bases at J, leaving 6 bases unmatched. CDR3 amino acids: CASSQGLAGGDTGELFF. Here the CDR3 DNA reads TGTGCCAGCAGCCAAGGACTAGCGGGAGGTGACACCGGGGAGCTGTTTTTT.

This clonotype has at least ten counts. V gene TRBV24-1 combines with J gene TRBJ2-7; 7 nucleotides agree with TRBD2. The CDR3 is 16 amino acids. The germline V gene has CDR1 KGHDR and CDR2 SFDVKD. V trimming: 4 bases; J trimming: 2 bases; junction bases outside the gene matches: 10. Here the CDR3 DNA reads TGTGCCACCAGTGACCCGGACGGGGGGAGCCCCTACGAGCAGTACTTC. It yields the protein CATSDPDGGSPYEQYF.

This clonotype came up many times. This chain links TRBV12-3 or TRBV12-4 with TRBJ2-3; 7 nucleotides align to TRBD2. With 1 base clipped from V and 2 bases from J, the junction kept 12 bases outside the gene matches. The length of the CDR3 is 18 residues. The CDR3 sequence is CASSLGSGIPSSTDTQYF. Here the CDR3 DNA reads TGTGCCAGCAGTTTAGGCAGCGGGATCCCTTCTTCCACAGATACGCAGTATTTT.

J is TRBJ2-1 and V is TRBV10-3, with 7 bases that match TRBD2. The CDR3 length is 16 residues. The germline CDR1 and CDR2 sequences are ENHRY and SYGVKD. The junction had 5 bases not matched to a gene; V was cut back by 2 bases and J by 1 base. The CDR3 here is CAISELRESSYNEQFF. CDR3 bases: TGTGCCATCAGTGAGCTGCGGGAGTCGTCCTACAATGAGCAGTTCTTC.

This clonotype has a single count. This may come from a read error, since a much larger clone is one base off. The chain has TRBV20-1 and TRBJ2-4, with 7 bases aligning to TRBD1. The V gene's germline CDR1 is DFQATT and CDR2 SNEGSKA (reference sequence). The CDR3 has 16 amino acids. The CDR3 coding sequence is TGCAGTGCTAGAGAACAGGGGATAGGGGCCAAAAACATTCGGTACTTC. It is translated as CSAREQGIGAKNIRYF.